Below are 24 T cell receptor beta chains sequenced from a single sample in a study of T cells after yellow fever vaccination. TCRdb re-called the 5' RACE reads through MiXCR, storing one row per CDR3 protein. The sample lists a few hundred thousand distinct CDR3 sequences; about 19% were seen once. Here the sequenced sample was PBMCs, taken before the yellow fever booster vaccination. The receptors stem from a man between 18 and 29 years old who received the YFV17D yellow fever vaccine.

V is TRBV5-1 and J is TRBJ2-7; the D gene is possibly TRBD2 (6 bases). With 2 bases removed from V and 4 bases from J, the gap between germline ends came to 13 bases. CDR1 SGHRS and CDR2 YFSETQ come from the germline V gene. The CDR3 extends over 14 amino acids. The CDR3 sequence: CASSFRGISYEQYF. CDR3 nucleotide sequence: TGCGCCAGCAGCTTTCGGGGGATATCGTACGAGCAGTACTTC.

This clonotype was found a few times. The J gene is TRBJ1-2, the V gene TRBV24-1, with D hard to call. V was cut by 1 base and J by 3 bases, with 5 bases left in between. CDR3 length: 13 amino acids. Germline assignment: CDR1 KGHDR and CDR2 SFDVKD. CDR3 in DNA: TGTGCCACCAGTGATTTCAACGACTATGGCTACACCTTC. It codes for CATSDFNDYGYTF.

This clonotype was recorded a few times. CDR3 residues: CASRYNEQFF. In DNA, the CDR3 is TGCGCCAGCAGATACAATGAGCAGTTCTTC. The chain has TRBV10-2 and TRBJ2-1; no definite D call. V was shortened by 6 bases and J by 4 bases, with 1 base between the two germline ends. The CDR3 length is 10 residues. Germline-derived CDR1 and CDR2 are WSHSY and SAAADI.

This clonotype was found a few times. This chain joins TRBV20-1 and TRBJ2-1; TRBD2 matches 13 bases. The length of the CDR3 is 16 residues. Trimming at V came to 2 bases and at J to 1 base, leaving 2 bases not matched to a gene. Germline CDR1 is DFQATT and CDR2 is SNEGSKA (reference sequence). CDR3 residues: CSARWTSGGSYNEQFF. DNA for the CDR3: TGCAGTGCTAGATGGACTAGCGGGGGTTCCTACAATGAGCAGTTCTTC.

This chain joins TRBV6-1 and TRBJ1-5, with D uncertain. Trimming cost V 4 bases and J 7 bases, with 11 bases left between them. Germline V gene lookup returns CDR1 MNHNS and CDR2 SASEGT. The length of the CDR3 is 13 residues. CDR3 loop: CASSAVIGQPQHF. In DNA, the CDR3 is TGTGCCAGCAGTGCTGTCATCGGCCAGCCCCAGCATTTT.

J is TRBJ2-5 and V is TRBV7-9, with D possibly being TRBD1 (6 bases). The germline CDR1 and CDR2 sequences are SEHNR and FQNEAQ (reference sequence). Trimming shortened V by 3 bases and J by 1 base, and 15 bases separated the two germline ends. The CDR3 is 16 amino acids. The CDR3 sequence: CASSFRVGAPQETQYF. The CDR3 coding sequence is TGTGCCAGCAGCTTTAGGGTGGGGGCCCCCCAAGAGACCCAGTACTTC. The full variable domain, completed using reference TRBV7-9 and TRBJ2-5, is DTGVSQNPRHKITKRGQNVTFRCDPISEHNRLYWYRQTLGQGPEFLTYFQNEAQLEKSRLLSDRFSAERPKGSFSTLEIQRTEQGDSAMYLCASSFRVGAPQETQYFGPGTRLLVL.

The V gene is TRBV20-1, the J gene TRBJ2-2; tentatively, D is TRBD1 (7 bases). CDR1 is DFQATT, CDR2 SNEGSKA, per germline (reference sequence). The CDR3 loop spans 14 amino acids. DNA for the CDR3: TGCAGCGCTCGGAGGGGGCGTTGGACCGGGGAGCTGTTTTTT. This translates into CSARRGRWTGELFF.

This clonotype was counted between two and nine times. V is TRBV10-3 and J is TRBJ1-1; D perhaps matches TRBD1 (6 bases). The CDR3 covers 16 residues. V was clipped by 6 bases and J by 2 bases, with 19 bases between them. The germline CDR1 and CDR2 sequences are ENHRY and SYGVKD. The CDR3 here is CAIRNPRGLINTEAFF. Here the CDR3 DNA reads TGTGCCATCAGGAACCCCAGGGGCTTAATTAACACTGAAGCTTTCTTT.

This clonotype occurred a few times. This sequence joins TRBV20-1 and TRBJ2-7, with D possibly matching TRBD1 (6 bases). The V and J ends lost 6 bases and 4 bases respectively, with 13 bases between them. Germline CDR1 and CDR2: DFQATT and SNEGSKA (reference sequence). There are 12 residues in the CDR3. Here the CDR3 reads CSADNREYEQYF. CDR3 sequence (DNA): TGCAGTGCCGACAACAGGGAATACGAGCAGTACTTC.

V is TRBV7-9 and J is TRBJ1-2, with 7 bases matching TRBD1. The CDR3 sequence is 19 residues long. CDR1 is SEHNR and CDR2 is FQNEAQ in the germline V gene (reference sequence). Trimming removed 0 bases from V and 4 bases from J; junction bases left unmatched: 17. Written as DNA, the CDR3 is TGTGCCAGCAGCTTAGCCTTACAGTATGAGGGGGCCTCTCGCTATGGCTACACCTTC. The encoded protein is CASSLALQYEGASRYGYTF.

The V and J genes are TRBV10-3 and TRBJ1-1; D is uncertain. The CDR3 spans 11 residues. Germline lookup yields CDR1 ENHRY and CDR2 SYGVKD. Trimming removed 4 bases from V and 11 bases from J, with 11 bases in between. CDR3 sequence: CAISGEGAAFF. The CDR3 bases are TGTGCCATCAGTGGGGAGGGTGCGGCTTTCTTT.

The chain has TRBV7-2 and TRBJ2-7; tentative D call: TRBD1 (5 bases). Germline V gene data show CDR1 as SGHTA and CDR2 as FQGNSA. The CDR3 runs to 14 residues. Deletions cut 8 bases from V and 6 bases from J, with 20 bases between. The DNA of the CDR3 is TGTGCCAGCTCCCCCACGGGCCAGGGAACCGAGCAGTACGTC. Protein product: CASSPTGQGTEQYV.

The table lists this clonotype with many counts. V is TRBV3-1 and J is TRBJ1-6; 10 nucleotides match TRBD1. V shed 6 bases, J shed 7 bases, and the junction held 3 bases outside the gene matches. The CDR3 contains 14 residues. Per germline, CDR1 LGHDT and CDR2 YNNKEL (reference sequence). CDR3 protein: CASSRDRGNSPLHF. The CDR3 DNA is TGTGCCAGCAGTCGGGACAGGGGAAATTCACCCCTCCACTTT.

This clonotype was observed a handful of times. The genes are TRBV12-3 or TRBV12-4 and TRBJ2-7, with TRBD2 matching 9 bases. V gave up 3 bases and J gave up 5 bases; unmatched junction bases: 2. CDR3 length: 13 amino acids. CDR3 sequence: CASSFLAGDEQYV. DNA of the CDR3: TGTGCCAGCAGTTTTTTAGCGGGGGACGAGCAGTACGTC.

The chain links TRBV12-3 or TRBV12-4 to TRBJ2-1, with D uncertain. CDR3 length: 13 residues. V lost 3 bases and J lost 4, with 7 bases in between. As DNA, the CDR3 is TGTGCCAGCAGTTTGCCCAGTTACAATGAGCAGTTCTTC. Translation gives CASSLPSYNEQFF.

This clonotype was counted many times. V gene TRBV20-1 combines with J gene TRBJ2-7; D call uncertain. This CDR3 contains 14 residues. The V and J ends lost 0 bases and 3 bases respectively, with 12 bases between them. CDR1 and CDR2 (germline): DFQATT, SNEGSKA (reference sequence). The chain's CDR3 is CSAREAIGRYEQYF. CDR3 nucleotides: TGCAGTGCTAGAGAGGCTATAGGCCGCTACGAGCAGTACTTC.

V usage is TRBV25-1 and J usage is TRBJ1-2; the match to TRBD1 covers 9 bases. V was clipped by 3 bases and J by 3 bases; unmatched bases: 8. The CDR3 contains 16 residues. CDR1 and CDR2 (germline): MGHDK, SYGVNS. CDR3 DNA: TGTGCCAGCAGTGACCCCGATACAGGGGGCTACTATGGCTACACCTTC. It specifies CASSDPDTGGYYGYTF.

DNA of the CDR3: TGTGCCAGCAGCGTAGGAACGGGGTCGCGGGAAAAACTGTTTTTT. Its protein is CASSVGTGSREKLFF. The chain links TRBV9 to TRBJ1-4; no clear D. The CDR3 has 15 amino acids. Germline-derived CDR1 and CDR2 are SGDLS and YYNGEE. V was shortened by 0 bases and J by 8 bases, with 14 bases between the two germline ends.

The gene calls are TRBV24-1 and TRBJ2-5; D is perhaps TRBD2 (6 bases). The V gene's germline CDR1 is KGHDR and CDR2 SFDVKD. Trimming stripped 0 bases from V and 10 bases from J, with 8 bases between. The CDR3 length is 12 residues. CDR3 amino acids: CATSDLIGGQYF. CDR3 sequence (DNA): TGTGCCACCAGTGATTTGATCGGGGGCCAGTACTTC.

This clonotype was counted a few times. The V gene is TRBV4-1, the J gene TRBJ2-7; 7 bases map to TRBD2. Germline trimming cut 1 base from V and 2 bases from J; bases unmatched to any gene: 5. Germline assignment: CDR1 MGHRA and CDR2 YSYEKL. This CDR3 is built from 15 residues. DNA of the CDR3: TGCGCCAGCAGCCAAGCTAGCGGTCCCGCCTACGAGCAGTACGTC. It is translated as CASSQASGPAYEQYV.

The CDR3 nucleotides read TGTGCCAGCAGCTTAGAGCAGGGGTCCACAGATACGCAGTATTTT. Its translation: CASSLEQGSTDTQYF. The chain is built from TRBV7-2 and TRBJ2-3; a weak D match, TRBD1 (6 bases). There are 15 residues in the CDR3. Between the trimmed V and J ends, which lost 1 base and 2 bases, there was a span of 10 bases. Looked up from germline, CDR1 is SGHTA and CDR2 is FQGNSA.

This clonotype was seen only a few times. The rearrangement links TRBV5-1 to TRBJ2-3; D possibly corresponds to TRBD2 (6 bases). The CDR3 is made up of 15 amino acids. Germline CDR1 SGHRS, CDR2 YFSETQ. Trimming stripped 0 bases from V and 2 bases from J, with 10 bases between. The CDR3 loop reads CASSLARDFTDTQYF. CDR3 coding DNA: TGCGCCAGCAGCTTGGCCCGGGACTTCACAGATACGCAGTATTTT.

V is TRBV7-2 and J is TRBJ2-1; D may be TRBD1 (7 bases). Trimming stripped 0 bases from V and 6 bases from J, with 9 bases between. The length of the CDR3 is 14 residues. Germline values: CDR1 SGHTA, CDR2 FQGNSA. CDR3 loop: CASSLARGANEQFF. The CDR3 DNA reads as TGTGCCAGCAGCTTAGCCAGGGGGGCCAATGAGCAGTTCTTC. The full variable domain, completed using reference TRBV7-2 and TRBJ2-1, is GAGVSQSPSNKVTEKGKDVELRCDPISGHTALYWYRQSLGQGLEFLIYFQGNSAPDKSGLPSDRFSAERTGGSVSTLTIQRTQQEDSAVYLCASSLARGANEQFFGPGTRLTVL.

This clonotype was observed a handful of times. The V gene is TRBV9, the J gene TRBJ1-6; D unclear. Trimming left V 0 bases short and J 7 bases short, with 11 bases between. Germline assignment: CDR1 SGDLS and CDR2 YYNGEE. The CDR3 has 15 amino acids. The CDR3 DNA is TGTGCCAGCAGCGTAGATGCCGGGTACAATTCACCCCTCCACTTT. Translating it yields CASSVDAGYNSPLHF.